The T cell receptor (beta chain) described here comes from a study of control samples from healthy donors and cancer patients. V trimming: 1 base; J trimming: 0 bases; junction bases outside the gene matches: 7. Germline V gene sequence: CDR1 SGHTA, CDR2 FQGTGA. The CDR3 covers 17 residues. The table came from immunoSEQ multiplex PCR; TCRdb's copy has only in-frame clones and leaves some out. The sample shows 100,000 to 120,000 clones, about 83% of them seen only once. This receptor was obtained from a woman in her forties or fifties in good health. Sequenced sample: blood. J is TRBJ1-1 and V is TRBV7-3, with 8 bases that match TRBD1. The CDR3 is CASSLIGTGDMNTEAFF. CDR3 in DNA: TGTGCCAGCAGCTTAATAGGGACAGGAGACATGAACACTGAAGCTTTCTTT. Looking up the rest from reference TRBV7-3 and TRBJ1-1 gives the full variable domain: GAGVSQTPSNKVTEKGKYVELRCDPISGHTALYWYRQSLGQGPEFLIYFQGTGAADDSGLPNDRFFAVRPEGSVSTLKIQRTERGDSAVYLCASSLIGTGDMNTEAFFGQGTRLTVV.